This T cell receptor (beta chain) comes out of a study of shared clonotypes between healthy human individuals. Study conclusions and caveats: Despite large depth, rarefaction showed incomplete sorted-subset sequencing.

Partitioning of CD4+ cells yielded a CD45RA+ naive subset and a CD45RA-negative memory subset. Germline CDR1 MNHEY, CDR2 SVGAGI. Trimming took 6 bases from V and 2 from J, leaving 14 bases between them. This CDR3 is 15 amino acids long. About this clone itself: Its antigen remains unknown.

TCRdb's table, derived via immunoSEQ multiplex PCR, lists solely in-frame clones and lacks some. The repertoire holds over a million clones, 95% to 97% seen once, with 1% to 1.5% in the top ten. This sequence was found in a man aged 25 to 40 in good health. Sequencing was performed on naive CD4+ T cells sorted from blood. Indicated subset: CD45RA+ positively selected. This chain links TRBV6-5 with TRBJ1-5, with D perhaps TRBD1 (5 bases). CDR3 loop: CASSARGEGNQPQHF. CDR3 nucleotides: TGTGCCAGCAGCGCGAGGGGTGAGGGCAATCAGCCCCAGCATTTT.